These 25 T cell receptor beta chains were all obtained from the same sample, sequenced in a study of blood T cell repertoires in COVID-19. Generated by immunoSEQ multiplex PCR, the TCRdb table keeps only in-frame clones and is missing some. The sample carries fewer than 300,000 clones, roughly nine tenths recorded once. The sequenced sample was peripheral blood. Source of these receptors: a woman aged 30 to 39 with COVID-19, enrolled during active disease.

This chain links TRBV20-1 with TRBJ2-5, with D perhaps TRBD1 (6 bases). V was pared by 1 base and J by 11 bases, with 11 bases between. This CDR3 has 11 amino acids. The germline V gene encodes CDR1 DFQATT and CDR2 SNEGSKA (reference sequence). Written as DNA, the CDR3 is TGCAGTGCTAGAGGACTACAGGGTCAGTACTTC. Protein sequence: CSARGLQGQYF.

The chain uses TRBV7-2 and TRBJ2-5, with unresolved D. Between the trimmed V and J ends, which lost 4 bases and 8 bases, there was a span of 17 bases. In germline, CDR1 is SGHTA, CDR2 FQGNSA. The CDR3 contains 14 residues. As DNA, the CDR3 is TGTGCCAGCAGCTCCCAGCTGGTCTCAGGAACCCAGTACTTC. It yields the protein CASSSQLVSGTQYF.

In this sample, this clone turned up a few times. V is TRBV6-5 and J is TRBJ2-1; 8 nucleotides align to TRBD2. The V segment lost 6 bases and the J segment 2 bases; nucleotides outside the gene matches: 6. CDR1 and CDR2 (germline): MNHEY, SVGAGI. CDR3 length: 15 amino acids. The CDR3 loop is CASSTSTSAYNEQFF. In DNA form, the CDR3 reads TGTGCCAGCAGCACTTCGACTAGCGCCTACAATGAGCAGTTCTTC.

The chain carries TRBV3-1 (or the pseudogene TRBV3-2) and TRBJ2-1; 7 nucleotides align to TRBD1. J was trimmed by 10 bases and V by 4 bases; bases with no gene match: 7. CDR3 length: 13 amino acids. The germline CDR1 and CDR2 sequences are LGHDT and YNNKEL (reference sequence). The CDR3 reads CASSLLGDREQFF. The DNA for the CDR3 is TGTGCCAGCAGCCTCCTGGGGGACAGAGAGCAGTTCTTC.

The chain has TRBV27 and TRBJ2-3; 9 nucleotides align to TRBD1. With 0 bases clipped from V and 5 bases from J, the junction kept 9 bases outside the gene matches. There are 17 residues in the CDR3. Germline CDR1 reads MNHEY; CDR2 reads SMNVEV (reference sequence). CDR3 nucleotides: TGTGCCAGCAGTTTATCGGACACAGGGGGCGAGGGAGATACGCAGTATTTT. It translates to CASSLSDTGGEGDTQYF.

J is TRBJ2-2 and V is TRBV28; D may be TRBD1 (6 bases). Trimming pared 2 bases from V and 0 bases from J, leaving 7 bases between. CDR1 and CDR2 from the germline V gene are MDHEN and SYDVKM. The CDR3 sequence is 15 residues long. This CDR3 reads CASSLNRANTGELFF. The CDR3 region has the DNA TGTGCCAGCAGTTTAAACAGGGCGAACACCGGGGAGCTGTTTTTT.

This clone has a handful of counts. The J gene is TRBJ2-3, the V gene TRBV10-1, with 10 bases that match TRBD2. The CDR3 is 14 residues long. From germline, CDR1 is WNHNN and CDR2 SYGVQD (reference sequence). After removal of 5 bases from V and 5 bases from J, the junction contained 4 bases not matched to a gene. DNA for the CDR3: TGCGCCAGCAGTTCTAGCGGGGGTAGAGATACGCAGTATTTT. Protein product: CASSSSGGRDTQYF.

This chain connects TRBV15 to TRBJ2-7, with D unclear. Germline lookup yields CDR1 LNHNV and CDR2 YYDKDF (reference sequence). Trimming removed 3 bases from V and 0 bases from J, with 3 bases in between. The CDR3 covers 12 residues. DNA for the CDR3: TGTGCCACCAGCAGCGGCTCCTACGAGCAGTACTTC. It yields the protein CATSSGSYEQYF.

V usage is TRBV29-1 and J usage is TRBJ1-2; the match to TRBD1 covers 7 bases. The V segment lost 7 bases and the J segment 5 bases; nucleotides outside the gene matches: 13. In germline, CDR1 is SQVTM, CDR2 ANQGSEA. The CDR3 has 14 residues. The DNA for the CDR3 is TGCAGCGCCATCCTCGACAGGGCCGTATATGGCTACACCTTC. This sequence encodes CSAILDRAVYGYTF.

This chain links TRBV11-2 with TRBJ1-1; possibly TRBD1 for D (5 bases). Looked up from germline, CDR1 is SGHAT and CDR2 is FQNNGV. The CDR3 covers 14 residues. V was cut by 2 bases and J by 2 bases, with 9 bases left in between. The chain's CDR3 is CASSLLQANTEAFF. In nucleotides, the CDR3 is TGTGCCAGCAGCTTATTACAGGCCAACACTGAAGCTTTCTTT.

This clone was seen once. The V gene is TRBV3-1 (or the pseudogene TRBV3-2), the J gene TRBJ2-7; 9 bases align to TRBD2. This CDR3 has 15 amino acids. CDR1 is LGHDT, CDR2 YNNKEL, per germline (reference sequence). V lost 1 base and J lost 2; bases outside the gene matches: 3. The CDR3 DNA reads as TGTGCCAGCAGCCAAGCTCTAGCGGGGCCCTACGAGCAGTACTTC. Its protein is CASSQALAGPYEQYF.

This chain joins TRBV7-2 and TRBJ2-1, with TRBD2 identical over 8 bases. The germline V gene encodes CDR1 SGHTA and CDR2 FQGNSA. After removal of 3 bases from V and 2 bases from J, the junction contained 9 bases not matched to a gene. The length of the CDR3 is 17 residues. CDR3 residues: CASSLGTRTRTYNEQFF. CDR3 in DNA: TGTGCCAGCAGCTTGGGGACTAGGACTAGGACCTACAATGAGCAGTTCTTC. Drawing the rest from reference TRBV7-2 and TRBJ2-1, the complete variable domain is GAGVSQSPSNKVTEKGKDVELRCDPISGHTALYWYRQSLGQGLEFLIYFQGNSAPDKSGLPSDRFSAERTGGSVSTLTIQRTQQEDSAVYLCASSLGTRTRTYNEQFFGPGTRLTVL.

The genes are TRBV19 and TRBJ1-2, with 9 bases that match TRBD1. The ends lost 3 bases at V and 6 bases at J; junction bases unmatched: 5. The germline V gene encodes CDR1 LNHDA and CDR2 SQIVND (reference sequence). There are 14 residues in the CDR3. The CDR3 loop reads CASSIPRTGDGYTF. In DNA form, the CDR3 reads TGTGCCAGTAGTATTCCTAGGACAGGGGATGGCTACACCTTC.

The V and J genes are TRBV21-1 and TRBJ2-3; the table assigns TRBD2, which was not confirmed against the DNA. TRBV21-1 is reported as a pseudogene. The CDR3 sequence is 18 residues long. CDR3 loop: CASSKTSTGVGEGDTQYF. DNA of the CDR3: TGTGCCAGCAGCAAAACCTCAACTGGTGTAGGGGAGGGAGATACGCAGTATTTT.

This rearrangement joins TRBV5-8 to TRBJ1-5, with D maybe TRBD1 (5 bases). The CDR3 has 15 residues. Between the trimmed V and J ends, which lost 5 bases and 6 bases, there was a span of 18 bases. Looked up from germline, CDR1 is SGHTS and CDR2 is YDEGEE. CDR3 loop: CASSSGIRTSQPQHF. As DNA, the CDR3 is TGTGCCAGCAGTTCAGGGATACGGACAAGTCAGCCCCAGCATTTT. Complete variable domain (other parts from reference TRBV5-8 and TRBJ1-5): EAGVTQSPTHLIKTRGQQATLRCSPISGHTSVYWYQQALGLGLQFLLWYDEGEERNRGNFPPRFSGRQFPNYSSELNVNALELEDSALYLCASSSGIRTSQPQHFGDGTRLSIL.

V and J are TRBV13 and TRBJ1-1, with D possibly being TRBD1 (5 bases). The CDR3 totals 13 residues. Germline V lookup: CDR1 PRHDT, CDR2 FYEKMQ (reference sequence). V lost 2 bases, J lost 1 base, and 5 bases lay in between. The CDR3 sequence: CASSLRGNTEAFF. In nucleotides, the CDR3 is TGTGCCAGCAGCTTAAGGGGGAACACTGAAGCTTTCTTT.

The chain has TRBV18 and TRBJ2-2; D unresolved. Germline CDR1 is KGHSH and CDR2 is LQKENI. This CDR3 is 16 amino acids long. V lost 4 bases, J lost 1 base, and 13 bases lay in between. Here the CDR3 reads CASSQVTSRNTGELFF. In DNA, the CDR3 is TGTGCCAGCTCACAAGTTACATCACGGAACACCGGGGAGCTGTTTTTT.

The chain is built from TRBV6-1 and TRBJ1-1; maybe TRBD1 (5 bases). V was clipped by 6 bases and J by 2 bases, with 13 bases between them. Germline values: CDR1 MNHNS, CDR2 SASEGT. The CDR3 length is 14 residues. The DNA of the CDR3 is TGTGCCAGCAGACGGCCAGGGATAAACACTGAAGCTTTCTTT. This codes for CASRRPGINTEAFF.

The chain recombines TRBV3-1 (or the pseudogene TRBV3-2) with TRBJ1-1; maybe TRBD1 (5 bases). CDR1 is LGHDT and CDR2 is YNNKEL in the germline V gene (reference sequence). The V end was cut by 3 bases, the J end by 0 bases, with 14 bases between. CDR3 length equals 16 residues. For the CDR3, the DNA is TGTGCCAGCAGCCAGGTATCGGGACTGATGAACACTGAAGCTTTCTTT. The encoded protein is CASSQVSGLMNTEAFF.

The V call is TRBV21-1, the J call TRBJ1-1; TRBD1, the D gene given by the table, was not confirmed from the DNA. TRBV21-1 is flagged as a pseudogene. CDR3 length: 19 residues. CDR3 region: CASSKTGQFGATPNTEAFF. CDR3 in DNA: TGTGCCAGCAGCAAAACGGGACAGTTTGGAGCCACCCCGAACACTGAAGCTTTCTTT.

The rearrangement links TRBV18 to TRBJ1-1, with D uncertain. V shed 2 bases and J shed 3 bases, with 10 bases lying between them. From germline, CDR1 is KGHSH and CDR2 LQKENI. This CDR3 comprises 14 residues. CDR3 DNA: TGTGCCAGCTCACCAGCCAAGCAATACACTGAAGCTTTCTTT. It is translated as CASSPAKQYTEAFF.

The chain employs TRBV10-3 and TRBJ1-1; 8 bases are shared with TRBD1. Germline CDR1 and CDR2: ENHRY and SYGVKD. Trimming at V came to 10 bases and at J to 4 bases, leaving 8 bases not matched to a gene. The CDR3 spans 13 residues. In nucleotides, the CDR3 is TGTGCCACCGGTGTAACAGGGGGCACTGAAGCTTTCTTT. This gives the protein CATGVTGGTEAFF.

The rearrangement uses TRBV5-1 and TRBJ1-4; D remains ambiguous. From germline, CDR1 is SGHRS and CDR2 YFSETQ. V lost 2 bases and J lost 6, with 11 bases in between. CDR3 size: 14 residues. CDR3 region: CASSFPGGDEKLFF. CDR3 in DNA: TGCGCCAGCAGCTTCCCTGGAGGTGATGAAAAACTGTTTTTT.

The chain joins TRBV30 to TRBJ1-6, with a tentative D call TRBD1 (5 bases). V shed 7 bases and J shed 3 bases, with 16 bases lying between them. Germline V gene lookup returns CDR1 GTSNPN and CDR2 SVGIG (reference sequence). The CDR3 has 15 residues. CDR3 DNA: TGTGCCTCGAGCGGTAGGGGAAACTATAATTCACCCCTCCACTTT. It encodes CASSGRGNYNSPLHF.

As regards this clone: Other DNA sequences from this sample encode an identical CDR3 as well. The chain links TRBV5-1 to TRBJ1-3, with 7 positions matching TRBD1. This CDR3 is 15 amino acids long. With V trimmed by 0 bases and J by 4 bases, 4 bases remained unmatched. Germline CDR1 reads SGHRS; CDR2 reads YFSETQ. CDR3 protein: CASSLDRGLGNTIYF. Written as DNA, the CDR3 is TGCGCCAGCAGCTTGGACAGGGGATTAGGAAACACCATATATTTT.